A single sample gave rise to the 18 T cell receptor beta chains below, sequenced in a study of CD8 T cells in ankylosing spondylitis. Antigens for these TCRs are unknown. Study results and caveats: Characteristic of ankylosing spondylitis blood, it appeared, was a TCR beta motif comprising roughly eight highly homologous variants.

Using its own MiXCR run on the 5' RACE reads, TCRdb lists one record per CDR3 protein. The table records around 220,000 distinct CDR3 sequences, 18% of them present only once. Sequenced input: blood, either unsorted or a sorted T cell fraction (not recorded which). These receptors originate from a male donor with ankylosing spondylitis.

In this sample, this clonotype turned up a few times. This chain connects TRBV20-1 to TRBJ1-1, with D maybe TRBD1 (6 bases). Germline CDR1 DFQATT, CDR2 SNEGSKA (reference sequence). CDR3 length: 15 residues. Trimming cost V 1 base and J 0 bases, with 12 bases left between them. CDR3 protein: CSARGTRTVNTEAFF. The DNA of the CDR3 is TGCAGTGCTAGAGGTACCAGGACAGTGAACACTGAAGCTTTCTTT.

This clonotype was counted at least ten times. This chain connects TRBV6-2 or TRBV6-3 to TRBJ2-2; D unresolved. V shed 8 bases and J shed 8 bases, with 12 bases lying between them. Germline V gives CDR1 MNHEY, CDR2 SVGEGT. The CDR3 totals 12 residues. The CDR3 spells CASSEVAGELFF. The CDR3 coding sequence is TGTGCCAGCTCAGAGGTGGCTGGGGAGCTGTTTTTT.

This clonotype occurred many times. The V gene is TRBV5-1, the J gene TRBJ1-1, with D possibly TRBD1 on 5 matching bases. Germline V gene sequence: CDR1 SGHRS, CDR2 YFSETQ. The CDR3 is made up of 16 amino acids. V lost 4 bases to trimming and J lost 2 bases, with 18 bases between them. CDR3 protein: CASSPTKGEANTEAFF. The CDR3 DNA is TGCGCCAGCAGCCCGACGAAAGGGGAGGCCAACACTGAAGCTTTCTTT.

Comment on this clonotype: This could be a read error, since a much larger clone is one nucleotide away. The V gene is TRBV7-9, the J gene TRBJ2-2, with a possible D match to TRBD1 (5 bases). The CDR3 runs to 14 residues. The germline V gene encodes CDR1 SEHNR and CDR2 FQNEAQ (reference sequence). The V and J ends lost 5 bases and 1 base respectively, with 8 bases between them. CDR3: CASSDDRNTGELFF. The DNA for the CDR3 is TGTGCCAGCAGCGACGACAGGAACACCGGGGAGCTGTTTTTT.

This clonotype showed up just a few times. This chain connects TRBV20-1 to TRBJ2-7; tentative D call: TRBD1 (5 bases). Germline CDR1 is DFQATT and CDR2 is SNEGSKA (reference sequence). CDR3 length equals 15 residues. Trimming stripped 6 bases from V and 2 bases from J, with 20 bases between. The CDR3 here is CSAPGLWSGTYEQYF. The CDR3 DNA follows: TGCAGTGCCCCCGGGTTGTGGTCAGGGACCTACGAGCAGTACTTC.

The table lists this clonotype with a few counts. The chain is built from TRBV4-1 and TRBJ2-7; 8 bases fit TRBD1. The J segment lost 2 bases and the V segment lost 0 bases, leaving 3 bases of the junction unmatched. Per the germline V gene, CDR1 is MGHRA and CDR2 is YSYEKL. This CDR3 region has 15 residues. In DNA, the CDR3 is TGCGCCAGCAGCCAAGAGGGACAGGACCCCTACGAGCAGTACTTC. It is translated as CASSQEGQDPYEQYF.

This clonotype was seen more than once but under ten times. The chain couples TRBV3-1 to TRBJ1-1; possible D gene TRBD1, 5 bases. V lost 4 bases to trimming and J lost 6 bases, with 12 bases between them. CDR3 length: 13 residues. Germline V gives CDR1 LGHDT, CDR2 YNNKEL (reference sequence). This CDR3 reads CASSRGQYPEAFF. CDR3 nucleotide sequence: TGTGCCAGCAGCCGCGGACAATATCCTGAAGCTTTCTTT.

The sample holds many counts of this clonotype. The chain carries TRBV5-6 and TRBJ2-3, with a tentative D call TRBD1 (6 bases). The V end was cut by 4 bases, the J end by 0 bases, with 12 bases between. CDR3 length equals 15 residues. CDR1 is SGHDT and CDR2 is YYEEEE in the germline V gene. This CDR3 is CASSAGQSSTDTQYF. Here the CDR3 DNA reads TGTGCCAGCAGCGCCGGACAGAGTAGCACAGATACGCAGTATTTT. The full variable domain, in which reference TRBV5-6 and TRBJ2-3 provide the parts outside the CDR3, is DAGVTQSPTHLIKTRGQQVTLRCSPKSGHDTVSWYQQALGQGPQFIFQYYEEEERQRGNFPDRFSGHQFPNYSSELNVNALLLGDSALYLCASSAGQSSTDTQYFGPGTRLTVL.

The J gene is TRBJ2-2, the V gene TRBV20-1; no reliable D call. The CDR3 extends over 14 amino acids. The V end lost 4 bases, the J end lost 0 bases, and 9 bases lay between the germline ends. CDR1 is DFQATT and CDR2 is SNEGSKA in the germline V gene (reference sequence). This CDR3 is CSAKGVSNTGELFF. The CDR3 DNA sequence: TGCAGTGCTAAGGGCGTATCGAACACCGGGGAGCTGTTTTTT.

V usage is TRBV6-5 and J usage is TRBJ1-1, with D maybe TRBD1 (5 bases). This CDR3 is built from 14 residues. CDR1 and CDR2 (germline): MNHEY, SVGAGI. The V gene lost 2 bases and the J gene lost 4 bases, with 11 bases spanning the gap. The CDR3 nucleotides read TGTGCCAGCAGTTACGGACATGAGGGCACTGAAGCTTTCTTT. Translated: CASSYGHEGTEAFF.

This rearrangement joins TRBV7-9 to TRBJ1-3; D ambiguous. Germline-derived CDR1 and CDR2 are SEHNR and FQNEAQ (reference sequence). Trimming pared 5 bases from V and 0 bases from J, leaving 14 bases between. This CDR3 is 16 amino acids long. This CDR3 reads CASSLDGSHSGNTIYF. In DNA form, the CDR3 reads TGTGCCAGCAGCCTAGACGGCAGTCACTCTGGAAACACCATATATTTT.

This clonotype has only a few counts. V is TRBV3-1 and J is TRBJ1-6; D unresolved. The CDR3 sequence is 14 residues long. Trimming took 2 bases from V and 7 from J, leaving 9 bases between them. The germline V gene encodes CDR1 LGHDT and CDR2 YNNKEL (reference sequence). CDR3 residues: CASSQTLENSPLHF. Written as DNA, the CDR3 is TGTGCCAGCAGCCAAACGCTGGAGAATTCACCCCTCCACTTT.

This chain joins TRBV20-1 and TRBJ2-7; no clear D gene. Germline values: CDR1 DFQATT, CDR2 SNEGSKA (reference sequence). This CDR3 spans 14 amino acids. Trimming pared 4 bases from V and 0 bases from J, leaving 13 bases between. This CDR3 is CSATGGQSSYEQYF. In DNA form, the CDR3 reads TGCAGTGCTACCGGTGGCCAGAGCTCCTACGAGCAGTACTTC.

This chain links TRBV20-1 with TRBJ2-1; 9 bases are shared with TRBD2. There are 13 residues in the CDR3. Germline V gene lookup returns CDR1 DFQATT and CDR2 SNEGSKA (reference sequence). V shed 6 bases, J shed 4 bases, and the junction held 4 bases outside the gene matches. The DNA for the CDR3 is TGCAGTGCCCGACTAGCGGCATACAATGAGCAGTTCTTC. It codes for CSARLAAYNEQFF.

Only a few counts were recorded for this clonotype. V gene TRBV20-1 combines with J gene TRBJ2-1, with 7 bases fitting TRBD1. Unmatched junction bases numbered 9, after V lost 5 bases and J lost 2 bases. The germline CDR1 and CDR2 sequences are DFQATT and SNEGSKA (reference sequence). The length of the CDR3 is 15 residues. The CDR3 region is CSALTGTDPYNEQFF. The CDR3 DNA reads as TGCAGTGCTCTCACCGGGACAGATCCCTACAATGAGCAGTTCTTC.

The genes are TRBV30 and TRBJ2-3; 9 bases are shared with TRBD2. V lost 2 bases to trimming and J lost 5 bases; unmatched junction nucleotides: 8. The germline gives CDR1 GTSNPN, CDR2 SVGIG (reference sequence). CDR3 length: 15 residues. The CDR3 sequence: CAWSTGAGGQDTQYF. CDR3 nucleotides: TGTGCCTGGAGTACGGGGGCGGGGGGGCAAGATACGCAGTATTTT. Variable domain in full (rest from reference TRBV30 and TRBJ2-3): SQTIHQWPATLVQPVGSPLSLECTVEGTSNPNLYWYRQAAGRGLQLLFYSVGIGQISSEVPQNLSASRPQDRQFILSSKKLLLSDSGFYLCAWSTGAGGQDTQYFGPGTRLTVL.

The genes are TRBV3-1 and TRBJ2-2, with TRBD1 identical over 7 bases. The CDR3 runs to 16 residues. Germline trimming cut 3 bases from V and 4 bases from J; bases unmatched to any gene: 8. Per germline, CDR1 LGHDT and CDR2 YNNKEL (reference sequence). The CDR3 spells CASSHPLTGITGELFF. CDR3 coding DNA: TGTGCCAGCAGCCACCCCCTGACAGGGATCACCGGGGAGCTGTTTTTT.

This clonotype was counted between two and nine times. J is TRBJ2-7 and V is TRBV7-9; 7 nucleotides match TRBD1. Trimming cost V 3 bases and J 6 bases; bases outside gene matches: 8. CDR1 SEHNR and CDR2 FQNEAQ come from the germline V gene (reference sequence). This CDR3 is 14 amino acids long. The CDR3 loop reads CASSFGEGAGEQYF. In DNA, the CDR3 is TGTGCCAGCAGCTTTGGTGAGGGGGCGGGCGAGCAGTACTTC.